Listed here is a single T cell receptor beta chain. In this sample, this clonotype turned up a few times. Its cognate antigen has yet to be identified. One base away there is no much larger clone; base qualities are not given. This specimen comes from a study of CD8 T cells in ankylosing spondylitis (dated by TCRdb to about 2017). About the full investigation: The study set out to find disease-linked TCR variants by profiling T cell receptor beta repertoires in ankylosing spondylitis patients and healthy donors. The whole study cohort included 85 to 120 healthy donors and 20 to 30 ankylosing spondylitis patients. Peripheral blood was sampled, and synovial fluid was also collected from ankylosing spondylitis patients.

Beyond this particular receptor, the publication reports: The disease-linked clones were reported as significantly enriched in matched synovial fluid samples from ankylosing spondylitis patients. A CD8+ phenotype was shown by the disease-linked clones, which were found at relatively low frequencies in peripheral blood. Blood from ankylosing spondylitis patients appeared to be characterized by a TCR beta motif made up of under ten highly homologous amino acid variants. Some TCR beta motif variants had previously been reported in synovial fluid and blood of reactive arthritis patients, which suggested common disease-initiation mechanisms.

Cut back by 5 bases and 4 bases, the V and J ends lie 14 bases apart. The germline V gene sets CDR1 to SGHRS and CDR2 to YFSETQ. The CDR3, cysteine through phenylalanine, is 14 amino acids long. Only CDR3 DNA remains: 42 bases, in frame from the first base. Sequenced on an Illumina MiSeq. Quantitative 5'-RACE with molecular barcodes was the method used to prepare the TCR beta libraries. The paper's data handling went like this. A new computational method based on a probabilistic model of VDJ rearrangement was used to identify disease-linked TCR variants. TCRdb reprocessing: public reads trimmed at Q25 with fastp, clones called with MiXCR, in-frame beta chains kept. Here each entry gathers all rows of one CDR3 protein and keeps the most common genes and DNA. The V and J calls shown here were made by TCRdb, not taken from the authors' results. The sample yields around 18,000 distinct CDR3 sequences; 7.5% to 9.5% were counted once. Less than 35% of the sample is in the top ten clones.

This TCR derives from a male donor with ankylosing spondylitis or in good health (not recorded which). Sequencing used blood. In this chain, TRBV5-1 is recombined with TRBJ2-3; the D gene could be either TRBD1 or TRBD2, each agreeing at 6 bases. The nucleotides read TGCGCCAGCAGATCGGGGGCCCTCGCAGATACGCAGTATTTT. This encodes CASRSGALADTQYF.